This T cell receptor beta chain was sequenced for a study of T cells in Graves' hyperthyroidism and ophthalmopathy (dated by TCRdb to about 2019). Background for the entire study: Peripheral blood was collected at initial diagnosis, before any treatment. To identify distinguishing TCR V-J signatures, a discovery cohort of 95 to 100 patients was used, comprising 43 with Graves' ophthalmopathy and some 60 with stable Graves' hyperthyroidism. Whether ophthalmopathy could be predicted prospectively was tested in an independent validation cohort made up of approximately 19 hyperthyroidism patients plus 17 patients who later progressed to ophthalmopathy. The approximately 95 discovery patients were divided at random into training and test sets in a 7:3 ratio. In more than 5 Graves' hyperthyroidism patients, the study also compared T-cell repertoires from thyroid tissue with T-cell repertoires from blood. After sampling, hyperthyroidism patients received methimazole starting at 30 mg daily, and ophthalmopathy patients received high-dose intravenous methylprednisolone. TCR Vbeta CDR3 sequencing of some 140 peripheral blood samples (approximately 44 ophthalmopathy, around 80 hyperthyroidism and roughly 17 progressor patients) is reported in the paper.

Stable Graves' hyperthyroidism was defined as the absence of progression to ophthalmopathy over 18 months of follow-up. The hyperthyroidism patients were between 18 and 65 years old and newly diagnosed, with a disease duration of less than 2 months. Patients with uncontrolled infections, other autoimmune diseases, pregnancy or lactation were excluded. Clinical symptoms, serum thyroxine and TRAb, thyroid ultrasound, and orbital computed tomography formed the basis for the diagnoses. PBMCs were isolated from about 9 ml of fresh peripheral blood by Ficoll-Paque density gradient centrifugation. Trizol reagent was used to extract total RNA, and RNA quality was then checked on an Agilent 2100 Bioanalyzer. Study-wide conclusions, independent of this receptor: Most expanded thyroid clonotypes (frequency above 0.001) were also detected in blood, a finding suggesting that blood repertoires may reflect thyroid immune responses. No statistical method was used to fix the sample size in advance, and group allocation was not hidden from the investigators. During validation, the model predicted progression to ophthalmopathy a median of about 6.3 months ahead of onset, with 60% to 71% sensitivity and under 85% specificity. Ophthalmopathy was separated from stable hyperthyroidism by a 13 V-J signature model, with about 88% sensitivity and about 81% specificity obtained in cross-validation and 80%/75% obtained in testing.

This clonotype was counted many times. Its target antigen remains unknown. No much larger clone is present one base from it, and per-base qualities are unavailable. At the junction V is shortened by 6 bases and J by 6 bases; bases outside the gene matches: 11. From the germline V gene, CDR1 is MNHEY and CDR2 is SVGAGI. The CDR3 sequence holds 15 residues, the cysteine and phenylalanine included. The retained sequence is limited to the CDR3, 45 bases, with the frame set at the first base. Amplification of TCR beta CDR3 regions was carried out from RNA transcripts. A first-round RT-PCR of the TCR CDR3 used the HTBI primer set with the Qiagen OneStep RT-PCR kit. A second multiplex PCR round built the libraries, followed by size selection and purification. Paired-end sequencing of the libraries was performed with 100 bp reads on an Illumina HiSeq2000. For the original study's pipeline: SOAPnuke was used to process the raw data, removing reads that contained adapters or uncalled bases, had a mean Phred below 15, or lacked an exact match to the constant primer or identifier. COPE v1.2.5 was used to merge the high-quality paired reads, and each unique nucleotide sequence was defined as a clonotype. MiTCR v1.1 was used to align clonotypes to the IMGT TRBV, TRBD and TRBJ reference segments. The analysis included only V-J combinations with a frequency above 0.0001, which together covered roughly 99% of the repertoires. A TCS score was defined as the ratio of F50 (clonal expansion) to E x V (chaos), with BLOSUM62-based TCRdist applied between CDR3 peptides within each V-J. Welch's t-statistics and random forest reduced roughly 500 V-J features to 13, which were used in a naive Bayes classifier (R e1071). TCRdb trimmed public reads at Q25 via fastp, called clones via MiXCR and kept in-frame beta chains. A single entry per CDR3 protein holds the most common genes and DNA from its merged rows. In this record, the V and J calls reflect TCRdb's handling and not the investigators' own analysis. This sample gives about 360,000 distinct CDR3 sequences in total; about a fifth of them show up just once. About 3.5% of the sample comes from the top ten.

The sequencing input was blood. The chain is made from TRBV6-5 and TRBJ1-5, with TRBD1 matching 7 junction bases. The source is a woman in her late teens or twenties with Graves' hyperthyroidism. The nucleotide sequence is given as TGTGCCAGCAGCACCGGGGCAGGGGGGGGTCAGCCCCAGCATTTT. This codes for CASSTGAGGGQPQHF.